These 4 T cell receptor beta chains were sequenced from one sample in a study of tumor and adjacent non-tumor tissue in lung cancer. No cell sorting was done before RNA was extracted from the tissue. The library came from three nested PCR rounds adapted from ARM-PCR protocols. MiXCR was run by TCRdb on the multiplex PCR reads, yielding one entry per CDR3 protein. The repertoire includes over 60,000 distinct CDR3 sequences, roughly 80% of them detected once, and roughly 13% sits in the top ten. The sample was lung tumor tissue. The receptors derive from a woman aged 45 to 65 with non-small cell lung cancer.

This chain links TRBV29-1 with TRBJ2-4; D is ambiguous. V lost 6 bases, J lost 8 bases, and 23 bases lay in between. This CDR3 spans 15 amino acids. The germline gives CDR1 SQVTM, CDR2 ANQGSEA. The CDR3 is CSVALRSGVADIQYF. The CDR3 bases are TGCAGCGTCGCCCTCAGGTCAGGTGTGGCGGACATTCAGTACTTC.

On this clonotype itself: The junction and the germline gene differ at one end; a read error may be behind it. The V and J genes are TRBV20-1 and TRBJ2-1; perhaps TRBD2 as D (6 bases). The CDR3 spans 15 residues. From germline, CDR1 is DFQATT and CDR2 SNEGSKA (reference sequence). In DNA form, the CDR3 reads TGCAGTGCGGAACTTAACGGGAGCTCCTACAATGGGCAGTTCTTC. Its translation: CSAELNGSSYNGQFF.

Remarks on this clonotype: The junction differs from germline at one of its ends, possibly a read error. The chain carries TRBV11-2 and TRBJ1-4; TRBD1 matches 10 bases. The CDR3 loop spans 15 amino acids. Germline V gives CDR1 SGHAT, CDR2 FQNNGV. The CDR3 region is CASSPRQGADVKLIF. As DNA, the CDR3 is TGTGCCAGCAGTCCACGACAGGGGGCGGATGTAAAACTGATTTTT.

Only one count was recorded for this clonotype. A read error may account for a junction end that differs from germline. The genes are TRBV6-5 and TRBJ2-6; maybe TRBD1 (5 bases). The CDR3 runs to 17 residues. Germline V gene sequence: CDR1 MNHEY, CDR2 SVGAGI. The CDR3 DNA follows: TGTGCCAGCAGTTACTTAAACAGGTTCTCTGGGGCCAATGTCCTGACTTTC. It is translated as CASSYLNRFSGANVLTF.